These 18 T cell receptor beta chains originate from one sample sequenced in a study of spatial heterogeneity in lung cancer (dated by TCRdb to the late 2010s). General conclusions and limits of the study: The tumor nonsynonymous mutation count correlated with the number of expanded intratumoral alpha and beta TCRs.

Their specific antigens are unknown. This specimen's time point label, interpreted: sample taken at primary tumor resection. To prepare the library, 5' RACE was applied. These reads were obtained on a NextSeq 500. The raw public reads went through TCRdb reprocessing: fastp at Q25, MiXCR clone calling, in-frame beta chains kept. Rows matching on CDR3 protein sequence are summarized as one entry with the most common DNA and genes. Across this sample there are 1,500 to 1,800 distinct CDR3 sequences, with roughly a tenth seen only once. The ten largest clones represent around 30% of the sample. The sequencing used lung tumor tissue, collected at surgery. These receptor sequences come from a female donor with early-stage non-small cell lung cancer.

Points on this clonotype: Being one base from a much bigger clone, this may be a read error. The chain combines TRBV4-3 with TRBJ2-7; D is unresolved. The germline CDR1 and CDR2 sequences are LGHNA and YSLEER. V was clipped by 0 bases and J by 5 bases, with 11 bases between them. The CDR3 has 14 amino acids. For the CDR3, the DNA is TGCGCCAGCAGCCAAGAGAACGTGGCCCACGAGCAGTACTTC. Translation gives CASSQENVAHEQYF.

By its share, this clonotype is medium-sized (0.01 to 0.1%). The rearrangement links TRBV12-3 or TRBV12-4 to TRBJ1-6; D gene ambiguous. Trimming took off 7 bases at V and 4 bases at J, with 5 bases between the two ends. The CDR3 extends over 12 amino acids. The CDR3 nucleotides are TGTGCCAGCACAGGTTATAATTCACCCCTCCACTTT. Amino acid sequence: CASTGYNSPLHF.

This clonotype qualifies as medium-sized. The genes are TRBV5-1 and TRBJ2-7; no definite D call. Trimming removed 1 base at V and 2 bases at J, with 13 bases between. The germline gives CDR1 SGHRS, CDR2 YFSETQ. The length of the CDR3 is 15 residues. The CDR3 region is CASSLTPDQTYEQYF. CDR3 bases: TGCGCCAGCAGCTTGACGCCCGACCAAACCTACGAGCAGTACTTC.

The V and J genes are TRBV10-1 and TRBJ2-6; maybe TRBD1 (6 bases). The CDR3 covers 14 residues. The V end lost 6 bases, the J end lost 1 base, and 7 bases lay between the germline ends. CDR1 WNHNN and CDR2 SYGVQD come from the germline V gene (reference sequence). CDR3 protein: CASSTGSGANVLTF. DNA of the CDR3: TGCGCCAGCAGCACAGGGTCTGGGGCCAACGTCCTGACTTTC.

This clonotype was seen a few times. CDR3 nucleotides: TGTGCCAGCAGCAGGGAAGAGGGCAGGGCCTCCTACGAGCAGTACTTC. As protein: CASSREEGRASYEQYF. The rearrangement joins TRBV6-1 to TRBJ2-7; the D call may be TRBD1 or TRBD2 (5 bases each). Germline loops: CDR1 MNHNS, CDR2 SASEGT. The CDR3 is made up of 16 amino acids. The V end lost 6 bases, the J end lost 0 bases, and 18 bases lay between the germline ends.

This clonotype is termed medium-sized. This sequence joins TRBV7-2 and TRBJ2-1, with 12 nucleotides matching TRBD2. J was trimmed by 8 bases and V by 2 bases; bases with no gene match: 4. Germline V lookup: CDR1 SGHTA, CDR2 FQGNSA. The CDR3 sequence is 15 residues long. The CDR3 spells CASSLILAGGDEQFF. In nucleotides, the CDR3 is TGTGCCAGCAGCTTAATTCTAGCGGGAGGGGATGAGCAGTTCTTC.

In its sample, this clonotype ranks as medium-sized. The chain links TRBV7-2 to TRBJ2-7; 11 positions match TRBD2. Trimming took 1 base from V and 4 from J; bases not matched to a gene: 3. There are 15 residues in the CDR3. Germline V lookup: CDR1 SGHTA, CDR2 FQGNSA. This CDR3 is CASSLGASGGYEQYF. The CDR3 DNA reads TGTGCCAGCAGCTTAGGGGCTAGCGGGGGGTACGAGCAGTACTTC.

The sample holds a few counts of this clonotype. This sequence joins TRBV7-4 and TRBJ2-2, with D unresolved. The CDR3 spans 15 residues. Germline CDR1 is SGHVT and CDR2 is SQSDAQ. V lost 5 bases, J lost 4 bases, and 14 bases lay in between. The CDR3 loop reads CASSLTSAGTGELFF. The CDR3 DNA is TGTGCCAGCAGCCTGACGTCGGCTGGCACCGGGGAGCTGTTTTTT.

In its sample, this clonotype is medium-sized. The V gene is TRBV11-1, the J gene TRBJ2-5; maybe TRBD2 (5 bases). The CDR3 length is 13 residues. The V end was cut by 5 bases, the J end by 4 bases, with 11 bases between. Germline V CDR1 and CDR2: SGHAT, FQDESV (reference sequence). The CDR3 loop reads CASSPPGLETQYF. CDR3 bases: TGTGCCAGCAGCCCCCCCGGACTAGAGACCCAGTACTTC.

The rearrangement joins TRBV20-1 to TRBJ2-5; 9 bases agree with TRBD2. CDR1 is DFQATT, CDR2 SNEGSKA, per germline (reference sequence). The V and J ends lost 6 bases and 7 bases, in that order; junction bases with no gene match: 15. There are 15 residues in the CDR3. CDR3 coding DNA: TGCAGTGCCTCTGGTAGCGGGAGAAGTACCGCGACCCAGTACTTC. Its translation is CSASGSGRSTATQYF.

In its sample, this clonotype is medium-sized. V usage is TRBV7-2 and J usage is TRBJ1-2; 8 bases line up with TRBD1. V shed 7 bases and J 3 bases; nucleotides not matched to a gene: 7. The CDR3 covers 14 residues. Germline V gene sequence: CDR1 SGHTA, CDR2 FQGNSA. DNA of the CDR3: TGTGCCAGCACCCCCTCAGGGGGCGACTATGGCTACACCTTC. This codes for CASTPSGGDYGYTF.

This clonotype was counted only a few times. The chain combines TRBV3-1 with TRBJ1-2; a weak D match, TRBD1 (6 bases). Germline loops: CDR1 LGHDT, CDR2 YNNKEL (reference sequence). With 5 bases removed from V and 7 bases from J, the gap between germline ends came to 17 bases. The CDR3 extends over 14 amino acids. CDR3 loop: CASSTPPGASGYTF. CDR3 in DNA: TGTGCCAGCAGCACTCCCCCAGGGGCGAGTGGCTACACCTTC.

The V gene is TRBV28, the J gene TRBJ2-3; possible D gene TRBD2, 5 bases. The CDR3 is made up of 11 amino acids. Germline V lookup: CDR1 MDHEN, CDR2 SYDVKM. V was clipped by 4 bases and J by 8 bases, with 7 bases between them. In DNA form, the CDR3 reads TGTGCCAGCAGTTCCGGGGTTACGCAGTATTTT. Protein product: CASSSGVTQYF.

This clonotype qualifies as medium-sized. The chain couples TRBV20-1 to TRBJ2-3; D ambiguous. V lost 1 base and J lost 6, with 17 bases in between. The CDR3 loop spans 15 amino acids. Per germline, CDR1 DFQATT and CDR2 SNEGSKA (reference sequence). CDR3 in amino acids: CSARVLLGLEDTQYF. CDR3 sequence (DNA): TGCAGTGCTAGAGTTCTCCTTGGGTTGGAGGATACGCAGTATTTT.

This sequence joins TRBV6-1 and TRBJ1-2; D is perhaps TRBD1 (6 bases). V lost 6 bases and J 10 bases, leaving 15 bases between the germline ends. CDR3 length: 12 residues. Germline V CDR1 and CDR2: MNHNS, SASEGT. CDR3 DNA: TGTGCCAGCAGCCTAGATAGACAGGTCTACACCTTC. Its translation is CASSLDRQVYTF.

By share of the sample, this clonotype is medium-sized. The chain carries TRBV12-3 or TRBV12-4 and TRBJ2-2, with no clear D. The CDR3 runs 12 residues. V was pared by 3 bases and J by 3 bases, with 2 bases between. The CDR3 region has the DNA TGTGCCAGCAGTTTGGACACCGGGGAGCTGTTTTTT. Encoded protein: CASSLDTGELFF.

This clonotype is categorized as medium-sized (0.01 to 0.1%). CDR3: CSVAGTSGGFQETQYF. CDR3 in DNA: TGCAGCGTTGCAGGGACTAGCGGGGGATTCCAAGAGACCCAGTACTTC. The genes are TRBV29-1 and TRBJ2-5; 14 positions agree with TRBD2. This CDR3 is 16 amino acids long. The trim removed 4 bases at V and 1 base at J, leaving 5 bases unmatched. Germline V gene sequence: CDR1 SQVTM, CDR2 ANQGSEA.

This clonotype was found a few times. J is TRBJ2-3 and V is TRBV19; 7 positions agree with TRBD1. This CDR3 has 14 amino acids. The germline CDR1 and CDR2 sequences are LNHDA and SQIVND (reference sequence). Losses at the gene ends were 6 bases for V and 6 bases for J; bases not matched to a gene: 9. DNA of the CDR3: TGTGCCAGTAGCCGGGACAGACGAGTTGATACGCAGTATTTT. Protein sequence: CASSRDRRVDTQYF.